Each of the 14 T cell receptor beta chains below was sequenced from the same sample in a study of spatial heterogeneity in lung cancer. TCRdb redid the calling of the 5' RACE reads with MiXCR, one entry per CDR3 protein. The table has about 90,000 distinct CDR3 sequences, approximately 8.2% seen once. The time point: sample taken at primary tumor resection. Sequencing covered unsorted whole RNA taken from tumor, nontumor lung or frozen PBMC. The input for sequencing was PBMCs, taken at surgery. All receptors come from a male donor with early-stage non-small cell lung cancer.

This clonotype appeared a few times. The chain is built from TRBV29-1 and TRBJ1-1, with 7 positions matching TRBD1. Per germline, CDR1 SQVTM and CDR2 ANQGSEA. The CDR3 has 13 amino acids. The ends lost 5 bases at V and 2 bases at J; junction bases unmatched: 5. CDR3 coding DNA: TGCAGCGTTAGGGGACAGTACAACACTGAAGCTTTCTTT. It yields the protein CSVRGQYNTEAFF.

Comments on this clonotype: This may come from a read error, since a much larger clone is one base off. The chain links TRBV20-1 to TRBJ2-7, with TRBD2 matching 12 bases. The CDR3 runs 15 residues. Germline trimming cut 4 bases from V and 3 bases from J; bases unmatched to any gene: 7. Per germline, CDR1 DFQATT and CDR2 SNEGSKA (reference sequence). CDR3 nucleotides: TGCAGTGCTATCTCCAGGACTAGCGGGGACTACGAGCAGTACTTC. It encodes CSAISRTSGDYEQYF.

The chain has TRBV29-1 and TRBJ2-1; 7 bases fit TRBD2. The junction had 16 bases not matched to a gene; V was cut back by 7 bases and J by 1 base. Germline CDR1 and CDR2: SQVTM and ANQGSEA. The CDR3 sequence is 17 residues long. Here the CDR3 reads CSGGAGGSPESYNEQFF. In DNA form, the CDR3 reads TGCAGCGGAGGAGCTGGCGGGAGCCCTGAATCCTACAATGAGCAGTTCTTC.

The chain recombines TRBV5-1 with TRBJ1-1; 8 bases agree with TRBD1. The CDR3 is made up of 16 amino acids. J lost 3 bases, V lost 3 bases, and 10 bases had no gene match. Germline assignment: CDR1 SGHRS and CDR2 YFSETQ. The CDR3: CASSSTGQASDTEAFF. The CDR3 nucleotides are TGCGCCAGCAGCTCGACGGGACAGGCGAGTGACACTGAAGCTTTCTTT.

In this sample, this clonotype turned up a few times. The chain carries TRBV19 and TRBJ1-5; perhaps TRBD1 as D (5 bases). V lost 5 bases, J lost 4 bases, and 18 bases lay in between. CDR3 size: 16 residues. Germline V CDR1 and CDR2: LNHDA, SQIVND (reference sequence). CDR3 in DNA: TGTGCCAGTAGTGCCTCCCGGGACCCGGATAATCAGCCCCAGCATTTT. Protein: CASSASRDPDNQPQHF.

This clonotype has more than one count but fewer than ten. This chain uses TRBV28 with TRBJ1-6; a possible D gene is TRBD1 (6 bases). The CDR3 is 13 residues long. V lost 6 bases and J lost 6, with 9 bases in between. Germline CDR1 MDHEN, CDR2 SYDVKM. CDR3 loop: CASSTGSNSPLHF. In nucleotides, the CDR3 is TGTGCCAGCAGCACAGGGTCTAATTCACCCCTCCACTTT.

The chain recombines TRBV5-4 with TRBJ2-7; 7 bases match TRBD1. Trimming took 4 bases from V and 3 from J; bases not matched to a gene: 4. CDR1 SGHNT and CDR2 YYREEE come from the germline V gene (reference sequence). The CDR3 contains 13 residues. The CDR3 is CASSPRDSYEQYF. For the CDR3, the DNA is TGTGCCAGCAGCCCCCGGGACAGCTACGAGCAGTACTTC.

This clonotype was seen only a few times. This sequence joins TRBV19 and TRBJ2-1, with TRBD1 matching over 9 bases. The CDR3 contains 15 residues. Trimming removed 4 bases from V and 8 bases from J; junction bases left unmatched: 9. CDR1 and CDR2 (germline): LNHDA, SQIVND (reference sequence). CDR3 sequence reads: CASSRTGTGRYEQFF. As DNA, the CDR3 is TGTGCCAGTAGTAGAACCGGGACAGGGAGGTATGAGCAGTTCTTC.

This chain joins TRBV12-3 or TRBV12-4 and TRBJ2-3, with 10 bases lining up with TRBD2. V was clipped by 6 bases and J by 6 bases; unmatched bases: 12. The CDR3 runs to 16 residues. The CDR3 coding sequence is TGTGCCAGCAGATGGGGCAGCGGGGGGGCTACGGATACGCAGTATTTT. Translation: CASRWGSGGATDTQYF.

This clonotype appeared a few times. The chain carries TRBV19 and TRBJ1-5; no firm D call. Looked up from germline, CDR1 is LNHDA and CDR2 is SQIVND (reference sequence). With 9 bases removed from V and 2 bases from J, the gap between germline ends came to 17 bases. This CDR3 has 15 residues. In DNA, the CDR3 is TGTGCCAGCCTCCCTGTCGGCGTTGGCAATCAGCCCCAGCATTTT. Its protein product is CASLPVGVGNQPQHF.

This clonotype was picked up a small number of times. The chain links TRBV7-2 to TRBJ1-1, with D possibly being TRBD1 (5 bases). In germline, CDR1 is SGHTA, CDR2 FQGNSA. V lost 6 bases and J 4 bases, leaving 12 bases between the germline ends. CDR3 length equals 13 residues. The CDR3 protein is CASSSQGSTEAFF. The CDR3 nucleotides are TGTGCCAGCAGTTCCCAGGGTTCCACTGAAGCTTTCTTT.

The chain combines TRBV2 with TRBJ2-1; possible D gene TRBD2, 6 bases. Germline V lookup: CDR1 SNHLY, CDR2 FYNNEI. V dropped 8 bases and J dropped 7 bases, with 12 bases sitting between them. The CDR3 length is 12 residues. This CDR3 reads CASGGSGNEQFF. As DNA, the CDR3 is TGTGCCAGCGGTGGGAGCGGGAATGAGCAGTTCTTC.

This clonotype came up many times. This chain uses TRBV30 with TRBJ1-2; no clear D. The CDR3 contains 13 residues. The germline gives CDR1 GTSNPN, CDR2 SVGIG (reference sequence). V gave up 5 bases and J gave up 8 bases, with 18 bases separating them. CDR3 sequence reads: CAWLTAPGEGYTF. CDR3 coding DNA: TGTGCCTGGCTGACGGCCCCCGGCGAGGGCTACACCTTC.

This clonotype has only a few counts. The J gene is TRBJ2-3, the V gene TRBV4-2, with 8 bases that match TRBD2. In germline, CDR1 is LGHNA, CDR2 YNFKEQ. The CDR3 contains 17 residues. The V segment lost 4 bases and the J segment 1 base; nucleotides outside the gene matches: 10. CDR3 nucleotides: TGTGCCAGCAGCCCCCGACTGGCGGGAGGTGGCACAGATACGCAGTATTTT. The encoded protein is CASSPRLAGGGTDTQYF.